A selection of T cell receptor beta chains follows, all from one sample in a study of T-cell reconstitution after alpha-beta-depleted transplantation in children. MiXCR was run by TCRdb on the PCR reads, yielding one entry per CDR3 protein. The sample lists about 260,000 distinct CDR3 sequences; just under 8.5% were seen once. The sequencing here drew on PBMCs, mostly from graft donor cells, taken 180 days after TCRalphabeta/CD19-depleted stem cell transplant. Receptors originate from a male patient between 10 and 17 years old who had a stem cell transplant for acute lymphoblastic leukemia, so the T cells may come from the graft donor. Both conserved end residues are part of each CDR3. The D gene is left open where the match is weak. Size values are once, few and many counts, or a class for expanded clones, and some rows have none.

>.|TRBV6-2/TRBV6-3|TRBJ1-1|many
TGTGCCAGCAGTTACGGCAAGAGGTTTACTGAAGCTTTCTTT
CASSYGKRFTEAFF
>TRBD1|TRBV12-5|TRBJ2-1|many
TGTGCTAGTGGTTTGGTCGTGACAGGGGGCATGGGCAATGAGCAGTTCTTC
CASGLVVTGGMGNEQFF
>.|TRBV15|TRBJ2-7|many
TGTGCCACCAGCAGCCCAAGGGGTAGCCACGAGCAGTACTTC
CATSSPRGSHEQYF
>.|TRBV12-3/TRBV12-4|TRBJ1-5|many
TGTGCCAGCAGTAGGGGGAATCGCAACCAGCCCCAGCATTTT
CASSRGNRNQPQHF
>.|TRBV28|TRBJ2-7|many
TGTGCCAGCAGCGTGGCGGGGAGCTACGAGCAGTACTTC
CASSVAGSYEQYF
>.|TRBV4-1|TRBJ2-3|once
TGCGCCAGCAGCCCCTATGGGGGGACGTACACAGATACGCAGTATTTT
CASSPYGGTYTDTQYF
>.|TRBV19|TRBJ2-2|.
TGTGCCAGTAGTCTTCCCCGGATCGCAGCGAACACCGGGGAGCTGTTTTTT
CASSLPRIAANTGELFF
>.|TRBV5-8|TRBJ2-1|many
TGTGCCAGCAGCTTGAGGCAGGGAAAAAATGAGCAGTTCTTC
CASSLRQGKNEQFF
>.|TRBV12-3/TRBV12-4|TRBJ2-5|many
TGTGCCAGCAGCTTCCCCTTAGAGACCCAGTACTTC
CASSFPLETQYF
>.|TRBV5-4|TRBJ2-4|.
TGTGCCAGCAACTCCGACCGAAACATTCAGTACTTC
CASNSDRNIQYF
>TRBD1|TRBV4-3|TRBJ1-1|many
TGCGCCAGCAGCCAGAACAGGGGAAGAGTGAACACTGAAGCTTTCTTT
CASSQNRGRVNTEAFF
>.|TRBV12-3/TRBV12-4|TRBJ1-6|many
TGTGCCAGCAGTCCCCGGGACCTCGGGCCCCTCCACTTT
CASSPRDLGPLHF
>TRBD1|TRBV7-7|TRBJ2-5|many
TGTGCTAGCAATGCAGGGGGCTTCCAAGAGACCCAGTACTTC
CASNAGGFQETQYF
>.|TRBV5-5|TRBJ2-3|many
TGTGCCAGCAGCTTGGAGGGGAAGGTGGATACGCAGTATTTT
CASSLEGKVDTQYF
>.|TRBV9|TRBJ2-1|few
TGTGCCAGCAGCGTAGGGGGGGCTCCTACCTACAATGAGCAGTTCTTC
CASSVGGAPTYNEQFF
>.|TRBV20-1|TRBJ2-2|many
TGCAGTGCTAGTTTGCGGCGAGGAGGAACCGGGGAGCTGTTTTTT
CSASLRRGGTGELFF
>TRBD1|TRBV10-3|TRBJ2-5|many
TGTGCCATCGGTACAGGGGCCGGGGAGACCCAGTACTTC
CAIGTGAGETQYF
>.|TRBV7-9|TRBJ2-5|many
TGTGCCAGCAGCCCCTGGGTTGCGGGCCAAGAGACCCAGTACTTC
CASSPWVAGQETQYF
>.|TRBV12-3/TRBV12-4|TRBJ2-7|few
TGTGCCAGCAGTCCGGTCACGGGAAGCGAGCAGTACTTC
CASSPVTGSEQYF
>TRBD1|TRBV20-1|TRBJ1-6|many
TGCAGTGCTAAGCCGCCTACAGGGGGTGGTTCACCCCTCCACTTT
CSAKPPTGGGSPLHF
>TRBD2|TRBV4-1|TRBJ2-1|many
TGCGCCAGCAGCCAATGGGATAGCGGGGCCTACAATGAGCAGTTCTTC
CASSQWDSGAYNEQFF
>TRBD2|TRBV12-3/TRBV12-4|TRBJ2-3|many
TGTGCCGGATCTCTGGGGACGGGAAGGACTAGCGGGCGAGATACGCAGTATTTT
CAGSLGTGRTSGRDTQYF
>TRBD2|TRBV18|TRBJ2-3|many
TGTGCCAGCTCACCTTACATTCGACTAGCGGGAGAGACAGATACGCAGTATTTT
CASSPYIRLAGETDTQYF
>.|TRBV12-5|TRBJ1-2|.
TGTGCTAGTGGTTTAGGGAGTGGCTACACCTTC
CASGLGSGYTF
>TRBD2|TRBV20-1|TRBJ2-7|few
TGCAGCCCGGTGATAGCGGGAGTTGAGCAGTACTTC
CSPVIAGVEQYF
>.|TRBV11-2|TRBJ1-4|many
TGTGCCAGCAGCTTAGTAAGGTCTAATGAAAAACTGTTTTTT
CASSLVRSNEKLFF
>.|TRBV5-1|TRBJ2-5|many
TGCGCCAGCAGTGGCGGCGAGACCCAGTACTTC
CASSGGETQYF
>.|TRBV20-1|TRBJ2-7|many
TGCAGTGCTAGAGGCAGGGTCTCCTACGAGCAGTACTTC
CSARGRVSYEQYF
>.|TRBV6-5|TRBJ1-1|many
TGTGCCAGCAGTTACGGGACAACCAACACTGAAGCTTTCTTT
CASSYGTTNTEAFF